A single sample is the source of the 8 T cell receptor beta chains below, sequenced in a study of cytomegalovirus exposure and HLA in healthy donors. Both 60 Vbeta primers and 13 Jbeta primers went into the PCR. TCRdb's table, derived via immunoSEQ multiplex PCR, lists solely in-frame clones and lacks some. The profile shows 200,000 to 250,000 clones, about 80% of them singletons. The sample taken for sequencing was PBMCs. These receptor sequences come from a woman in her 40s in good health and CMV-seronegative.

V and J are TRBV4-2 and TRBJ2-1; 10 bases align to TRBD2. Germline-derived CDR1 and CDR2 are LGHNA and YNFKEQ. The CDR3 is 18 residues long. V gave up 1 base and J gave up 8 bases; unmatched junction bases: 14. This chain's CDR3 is CASSQVSTLASGGDEQFF. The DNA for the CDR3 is TGTGCCAGCAGCCAAGTTTCCACCCTTGCTAGCGGGGGTGATGAGCAGTTCTTC.

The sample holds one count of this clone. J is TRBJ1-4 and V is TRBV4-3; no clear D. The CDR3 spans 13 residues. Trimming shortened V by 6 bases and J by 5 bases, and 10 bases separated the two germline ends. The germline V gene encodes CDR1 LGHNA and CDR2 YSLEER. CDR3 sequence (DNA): TGCGCCAGCAGGAGGAATTCGAATGAAAAACTGTTTTTT. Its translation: CASRRNSNEKLFF.

The CDR3 nucleotides are TGTGCCTGGAGTCGTGTCCTCGGGGAAAAACTGTTTTTT. Encoded protein: CAWSRVLGEKLFF. J is TRBJ1-4 and V is TRBV30; D unclear. Trimming left V 2 bases short and J 8 bases short, with 12 bases between. The CDR3 has 13 residues. Germline lookup yields CDR1 GTSNPN and CDR2 SVGIG (reference sequence).

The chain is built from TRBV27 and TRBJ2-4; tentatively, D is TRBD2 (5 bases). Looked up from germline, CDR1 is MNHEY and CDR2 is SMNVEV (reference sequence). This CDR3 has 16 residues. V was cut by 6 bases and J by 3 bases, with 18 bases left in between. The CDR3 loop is CASSPRAPSGKNIQYF. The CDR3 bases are TGTGCCAGCAGCCCGAGGGCCCCTTCGGGCAAAAACATTCAGTACTTC.

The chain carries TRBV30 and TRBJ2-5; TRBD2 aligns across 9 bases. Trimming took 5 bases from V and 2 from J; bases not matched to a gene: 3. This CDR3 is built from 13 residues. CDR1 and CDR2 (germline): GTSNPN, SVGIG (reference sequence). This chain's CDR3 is CAWGLAKQETQYF. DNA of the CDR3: TGTGCCTGGGGACTAGCGAAACAAGAGACCCAGTACTTC.

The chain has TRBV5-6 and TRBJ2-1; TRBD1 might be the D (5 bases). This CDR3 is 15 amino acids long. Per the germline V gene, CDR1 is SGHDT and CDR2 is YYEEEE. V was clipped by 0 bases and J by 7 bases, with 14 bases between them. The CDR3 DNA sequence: TGTGCCAGCAGCTTGGGTGTGGGCAGGGTGAATGAGCAGTTCTTC. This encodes CASSLGVGRVNEQFF.

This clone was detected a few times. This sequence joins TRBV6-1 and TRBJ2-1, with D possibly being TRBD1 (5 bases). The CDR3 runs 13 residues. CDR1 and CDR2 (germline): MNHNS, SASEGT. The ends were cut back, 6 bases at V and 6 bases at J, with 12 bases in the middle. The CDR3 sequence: CASRGARPNEQFF. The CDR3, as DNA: TGTGCCAGCAGAGGGGCGCGGCCCAATGAGCAGTTCTTC.

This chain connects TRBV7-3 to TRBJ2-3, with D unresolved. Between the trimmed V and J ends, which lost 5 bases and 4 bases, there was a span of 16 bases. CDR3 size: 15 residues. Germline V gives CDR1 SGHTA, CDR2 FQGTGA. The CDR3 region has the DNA TGTGCCAGCAGCCCCACACGCGGAATAGCAGATACGCAGTATTTT. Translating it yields CASSPTRGIADTQYF.